This T cell receptor (beta chain) was found in a study of shared clonotypes between healthy human individuals (dated by TCRdb to between 2020 and 2021). Broadly, across the study: Three men and a couple of women, aged 18 to 49 years, made up the cohort. For each donor, CD4 naive and CD4 memory were each run on three plates, CD8 naive on two plates, and CD8 memory on one plate. The study deeply sequenced blood TCR repertoires of about 5 healthy adults to estimate repertoire size and the extent of clonotype sharing between individuals. To increase sequencing depth and limit assay-specific biases, TCR repertoire library preparation and sequencing were carried out by different laboratories using diverse techniques. Each donor's leukapheresis produced roughly between roughly 0.9 and 8.9 billion PBMCs.

A note on this clone: What antigen it recognizes has not been identified. No base quality information exists; no much larger clone differs at one position.

CD8 naive samples were obtained by positive selection for CCR7 among CD45RO-negative cells, yielding a CD45RA+CCR7+ population from which TemRA cells were excluded. Healthy HIV-negative adults with no recently reported acute infections or vaccinations were included as donors. All donors were Caucasian adults living in Nashville, Tennessee, USA. Blood was obtained by leukapheresis, after which PBMCs were separated by Ficoll-Histopaque density gradient centrifugation and cryopreserved in liquid nitrogen vapor phase. Purity and quantity of every magnetically sorted T cell population were checked by analytical flow cytometry. Each sorted fraction had its genomic DNA isolated and then quantified by UV absorbance on a Nanodrop 2000c. Using the deep immunoSEQ assay, multiplex PCR amplified TCR CDR3 regions from genomic DNA. Genomic DNA extracted from each cell subset was distributed evenly over all wells of several immunoSEQ 96-well plates, and each plate served as one replicate. For sorted subsets, around 200 ng genomic DNA, equal to 30,000 to 35,000 T cell genomes, was loaded into each replicate PCR. Purified libraries were measured with a Qubit 3.0 fluorometer, size-checked on a Bioanalyzer 2100, and measured again with the KAPA Library Quantification kit. Every immunoSEQ 96-well plate was sequenced on a dedicated single-read 150-cycle Illumina NextSeq 550 flow cell. The source study handled its data this way. Because the immunoSEQ output included only junctional sequences and no quality scores, the filtering could not be the same as the filtering used for full-length reads. Sequences were annotated with PyIR, a Python wrapper for IgBLAST v1.9, and V/J genes and CDR3 were assigned using IMGT germline references. Reads were removed for weak V/J assignments (E-value above 1e-6), missing CDR3, stop codons, out-of-frame junctions, or ambiguous translated residues. V3J clonotypes were defined by identical inferred V gene, J gene, and CDR3 amino acid sequence. Percentage overlap between repertoires was computed as shared unique clonotypes divided by the size of the smaller repertoire. Richness of each repertoire was evaluated using RTK rarefaction, the Chao1 estimator, and Recon v2.1 estimates of unobserved clonotypes. OLGA was used to compute generation probabilities for all TCRbeta clonotypes that the gDNA method yielded from a few donors. Here the immuneACCESS table is served through TCRdb, limited to in-frame sequences with V and J called. Missing clones are a known gap in these copies; in checked studies unresolved V genes cover under half, and the rest lacks a known reason. V and J calls and clone size are as listed in that table; D and trimming were resolved from the DNA. The sample table holds more than 2 million clones, of which less than 95% were seen once. The leading ten clones occupy 0.85% to 1.3% of the sample.

Broad study findings and their caveats: Sharing across a handful of donors was observed for around 5% of naive CD4, less than 4% of naive CD8, about 2.3% of memory CD4, and around 0.4% of memory CD8 clonotypes. Even with the large sequencing depth, rarefaction of the sorted-subset datasets indicated that sequencing was incomplete. Naive subsets generally had larger estimated clonotype richness than memory subsets did. Clonotypes shared by all four sorted-subset donors showed higher generation probabilities than non-shared clonotypes. Because the study included only a small number of donors, the genetic and exposure-history diversity represented was limited. Sampling was restricted to blood, and TCR repertoires in tissue are likely to differ from TCR repertoires in blood. Based on pairwise subsampling, the degree of clonotype sharing among donors was expected to be affected by sequencing depth.

V loses 6 bases of germline sequence and J loses 10 bases, and the interval between the two ends is 12 bases. Including cysteine and phenylalanine, the CDR3 has 11 amino acids. This entry keeps only the CDR3 DNA: 33 bases, framed from base 1. According to the germline V gene (reference sequence), CDR1 reads SEHNR and CDR2 reads FQNEAQ. The receptor was derived from a man between 18 and 35 years old in good health. Recombination linked TRBV7-9 to TRBJ2-5; no D gene call is confident. Sequenced input: naive CD8+ T cells sorted from blood. In light of the paper, this sample's cell subset or site label describes: CD45RA+CCR7+. The CDR3 reads CASSSTGHQYF. The nucleotides are TGTGCCAGCAGTTCTACCGGGCACCAGTACTTC.